A single T cell receptor beta chain is shown here with its context. Its antigen remains unknown. Sequencing used immunoSEQ multiplex PCR; TCRdb keeps in-frame clones, though not all of them. The sample lists approximately 60,000 clones, 87% occurring once. The data belong to a study of OX40 agonist ivuxolimab in advanced cancers. Study-level background: A mean age of around 60 years, range roughly 23 to 85, was recorded, and roughly 83% were male. The study, taken as a whole, reports: What antigens the expanded peripheral T cells recognized was never established. Clones of CD4+ and CD8+ blood T cells grew by week 6 at doses of 0.1 to 3.0 mg/kg.

The CDR3 is 13 residues long. Germline V lookup: CDR1 MNHNS, CDR2 SASEGT. V lost 6 bases and J lost 3, with 12 bases in between. The V and J genes are TRBV6-1 and TRBJ2-7, with D tentatively TRBD1 (6 bases). This clonotype originated in an adult with an advanced solid tumor such as melanoma, head and neck, liver or kidney cancer. The sequencing used CD4+ or CD8+ T cells sorted from blood, collected in a trial of the OX40 agonist ivuxolimab. CDR3 sequence: CASRGASGYEQYF. The CDR3 region has the DNA TGTGCCAGCAGGGGGGCGTCGGGCTACGAGCAGTACTTC.